The 17 T cell receptor beta chains presented below share a single source sample, sequenced in a study of cytomegalovirus exposure and HLA in healthy donors. The PCR ran on 60 Vbeta and 13 Jbeta primers. Repertoires were generated with immunoSEQ multiplex PCR, while TCRdb's copy carries only in-frame clones and drops some. The table has 85,000 to 90,000 clones, roughly 80% seen once. The source material was PBMCs. The receptor set was obtained from a man younger than 40 in good health and CMV-seropositive.

The CDR3 is CASSLALDTFGNTIYF. CDR3 DNA: TGTGCCAGCAGCTTAGCGCTGGACACCTTTGGAAACACCATATATTTT. The genes are TRBV7-9 and TRBJ1-3; tentative D call: TRBD1 (5 bases). CDR3 length: 16 amino acids. Trimming stripped 0 bases from V and 3 bases from J, with 12 bases between. The germline CDR1 and CDR2 sequences are SEHNR and FQNEAQ (reference sequence).

The V gene is TRBV2, the J gene TRBJ1-1; 8 bases fit TRBD1. The CDR3 totals 14 residues. Germline V gene lookup returns CDR1 SNHLY and CDR2 FYNNEI. V gave up 6 bases and J gave up 5 bases; unmatched junction bases: 8. The DNA for the CDR3 is TGTGCCAGCAGGGGGGACAGGAGAGAAACTGAAGCTTTCTTT. Amino acid sequence: CASRGDRRETEAFF.

This clone was counted only a few times. V usage is TRBV6-5 and J usage is TRBJ1-1; a weak D match, TRBD1 (5 bases). Looked up from germline, CDR1 is MNHEY and CDR2 is SVGAGI. CDR3 length: 13 residues. Trimming took off 6 bases at V and 6 bases at J, with 14 bases between the two ends. CDR3 nucleotides: TGTGCCAGCAGGCTGACAGAAACCGCTGAAGCTTTCTTT. Protein product: CASRLTETAEAFF.

This chain uses TRBV13 with TRBJ2-3, with TRBD2 matching 9 bases. This CDR3 is 17 amino acids long. Per the germline V gene, CDR1 is PRHDT and CDR2 is FYEKMQ (reference sequence). Trimming cost V 2 bases and J 1 base; bases outside gene matches: 7. CDR3 protein: CASSLRGSSGGTDTQYF. In DNA form, the CDR3 reads TGTGCCAGCAGCTTACGTGGGTCTAGCGGGGGCACAGATACGCAGTATTTT. Full variable domain (outside the CDR3, taken from reference TRBV13 and TRBJ2-3): AAGVIQSPRHLIKEKRETATLKCYPIPRHDTVYWYQQGPGQDPQFLISFYEKMQSDKGSIPDRFSAQQFSDYHSELNMSSLELGDSALYFCASSLRGSSGGTDTQYFGPGTRLTVL.

This chain uses TRBV19 with TRBJ2-1; 8 nucleotides agree with TRBD1. Germline-derived CDR1 and CDR2 are LNHDA and SQIVND (reference sequence). The trim removed 1 base at V and 7 bases at J, leaving 12 bases unmatched. This CDR3 is built from 17 residues. The chain's CDR3 is CASSIGTGSPQQNEQFF. CDR3 bases: TGTGCCAGTAGTATAGGGACAGGGAGTCCCCAACAGAATGAGCAGTTCTTC.

The V call is TRBV6-1, the J call TRBJ2-2; maybe TRBD1 (5 bases). The CDR3 is made up of 14 amino acids. V was trimmed by 7 bases and J by 3 bases, leaving 12 bases between them. Germline loops: CDR1 MNHNS, CDR2 SASEGT. CDR3 DNA: TGTGCCAGCACTACTTCCAGGGACACCGGGGAGCTGTTTTTT. Translating gives CASTTSRDTGELFF.

The chain employs TRBV27 and TRBJ1-3; D not resolved. The CDR3 has 16 residues. Trimming took off 1 base at V and 0 bases at J, with 10 bases between the two ends. Germline values: CDR1 MNHEY, CDR2 SMNVEV (reference sequence). CDR3 in amino acids: CASSLLLGSSGNTIYF. CDR3 nucleotides: TGTGCCAGCAGTTTATTACTCGGGAGCTCTGGAAACACCATATATTTT.

The CDR3, as DNA: TGTGCCAGTAGTCCGACAGGGACGGGCTACGAGCAGTACTTC. It yields the protein CASSPTGTGYEQYF. V and J are TRBV19 and TRBJ2-7, with 7 positions matching TRBD1. Per the germline V gene, CDR1 is LNHDA and CDR2 is SQIVND (reference sequence). The CDR3 totals 14 residues. The V gene end was trimmed by 5 bases and the J gene end by 3 bases; junction bases not matched to a gene: 7.

The CDR3 sequence: CASSYGRGAYEQYF. CDR3 nucleotide sequence: TGTGCCAGCAGTTACGGGCGGGGGGCCTACGAGCAGTACTTC. The chain uses TRBV6-5 and TRBJ2-7, with 8 positions matching TRBD2. The CDR3 loop spans 14 amino acids. Germline loops: CDR1 MNHEY, CDR2 SVGAGI. Trimming cost V 2 bases and J 2 bases; bases outside gene matches: 2.

The rearrangement joins TRBV5-4 to TRBJ2-3; 12 bases map to TRBD2. Germline values: CDR1 SGHNT, CDR2 YYREEE (reference sequence). The CDR3 covers 16 residues. V lost 0 bases and J lost 7; bases outside the gene matches: 6. The CDR3 reads CASSLDLAGGPNTQYF. DNA for the CDR3: TGTGCCAGCAGCTTGGACCTAGCGGGGGGGCCAAATACGCAGTATTTT.

The chain recombines TRBV9 with TRBJ1-5, with D tentatively TRBD1 (6 bases). The V gene lost 5 bases and the J gene lost 1 base, with 13 bases spanning the gap. The germline V gene encodes CDR1 SGDLS and CDR2 YYNGEE. CDR3 length equals 15 residues. CDR3 sequence reads: CASSQGTLSNQPQHF. In nucleotides, the CDR3 is TGTGCCAGCAGTCAGGGGACACTGAGCAATCAGCCCCAGCATTTT.

The rearrangement links TRBV5-1 to TRBJ1-4; maybe TRBD1 (5 bases). The V gene lost 0 bases and the J gene lost 7 bases, with 10 bases spanning the gap. The CDR3 sequence is 14 residues long. Germline CDR1 and CDR2: SGHRS and YFSETQ. The CDR3 region is CASSLVGASEKLFF. DNA for the CDR3: TGCGCCAGCAGCTTGGTAGGGGCGTCTGAAAAACTGTTTTTT.

Only one count was recorded for this clone. The chain employs TRBV7-2 and TRBJ1-6; possibly TRBD1 for D (5 bases). Per the germline V gene, CDR1 is SGHTA and CDR2 is FQGNSA. The CDR3 has 17 amino acids. Trimming left V 0 bases short and J 10 bases short, with 19 bases between. CDR3 amino acids: CASSLAGGGGRASPLHF. The CDR3 bases are TGTGCCAGCAGCTTAGCGGGGGGTGGTGGTCGGGCCTCACCCCTCCACTTT.

The V call is TRBV18, the J call TRBJ2-2; D is perhaps TRBD2 (6 bases). The V end was cut by 4 bases, the J end by 5 bases, with 17 bases between. The CDR3 covers 16 residues. CDR1 KGHSH and CDR2 LQKENI come from the germline V gene. CDR3 in amino acids: CASSRTGRGDTGELFF. Here the CDR3 DNA reads TGTGCCAGCTCACGTACCGGGAGAGGGGATACCGGGGAGCTGTTTTTT. Full variable domain (outside the CDR3, taken from reference TRBV18 and TRBJ2-2): NAGVMQNPRHLVRRRGQEARLRCSPMKGHSHVYWYRQLPEEGLKFMVYLQKENIIDESGMPKERFSAEFPKEGPSILRIQQVVRGDSAAYFCASSRTGRGDTGELFFGEGSRLTVL.

V and J are TRBV11-1 and TRBJ2-7; 9 nucleotides line up with TRBD1. Looked up from germline, CDR1 is SGHAT and CDR2 is FQDESV (reference sequence). There are 15 residues in the CDR3. V was pared by 2 bases and J by 3 bases, with 5 bases of the junction left unmatched. The CDR3 bases are TGTGCCAGCAGCTTAACAGGGGGCAGGGTCTACGAGCAGTACTTC. It codes for CASSLTGGRVYEQYF.

The chain carries TRBV28 and TRBJ2-5; 8 bases align to TRBD1. The CDR3 is 14 amino acids. Trimming took 4 bases from V and 3 from J; bases not matched to a gene: 4. Germline V lookup: CDR1 MDHEN, CDR2 SYDVKM. CDR3 protein: CASSSGQDEETQYF. Here the CDR3 DNA reads TGTGCCAGCAGTTCGGGACAGGATGAAGAGACCCAGTACTTC.

As to this clone: Germline and junction disagree at one end, which may indicate a read error. The chain links TRBV6-4 to TRBJ1-6, with D possibly being TRBD1 (6 bases). Per germline, CDR1 MRHNA and CDR2 SNTAGT. The CDR3 spans 16 residues. The CDR3 DNA follows: TGTGCCAGCAGTTACTCAGGGGCAGGGGCCAATTCACCCCTCCACTTT. It encodes CASSYSGAGANSPLHF.